This passage covers 25 T cell receptor beta chains from one sample sequenced in a study of Ad26.COV2.S vaccination and SARS-CoV-2 variants. The treatment is: 19 received Ad26.COV2.S at low or high dose, single or two shots; a few received placebo; per-sample allocation not given. After the first vaccine or placebo injection, samples were drawn on day 63. This table comes from immunoSEQ multiplex PCR, and its TCRdb copy is limited to in-frame clones, with some not included. The table lists some 640,000 clones, about 89% of them singletons. The sequenced sample was peripheral blood, obtained in a trial of Ad26.COV2.S vaccine versus placebo. Every receptor here comes from a person between 18 and 59 years old who received the Ad26.COV2.S COVID-19 vaccine or a placebo.

The CDR3 nucleotides read TGCGCCAGCAGCTTGTTTGGGGCCACCACGGCGGAGACCCAGTACTTC. This sequence encodes CASSLFGATTAETQYF. V gene TRBV5-1 combines with J gene TRBJ2-5; maybe TRBD1 (5 bases). Germline V gene sequence: CDR1 SGHRS, CDR2 YFSETQ. The V and J ends lost 1 base and 5 bases respectively, with 18 bases between them. The CDR3 consists of 16 residues. The full variable domain, with the rest looked up from reference TRBV5-1 and TRBJ2-5, is KAGVTQTPRYLIKTRGQQVTLSCSPISGHRSVSWYQQTPGQGLQFLFEYFSETQRNKGNFPGRFSGRQFSNSRSEMNVSTLELGDSALYLCASSLFGATTAETQYFGPGTRLLVL.

Concerning this clone: Other DNA sequences within the sample encode an identical CDR3. This sequence joins TRBV4-3 and TRBJ1-5; no clear D. The ends were cut back, 3 bases at V and 1 base at J, with 4 bases in the middle. CDR1 is LGHNA, CDR2 YSLEER, per germline. The CDR3 loop spans 13 amino acids. In DNA form, the CDR3 reads TGCGCCAGCAGCCAGGGAAGCAATCAGCCCCAGCATTTT. It codes for CASSQGSNQPQHF.

The rearrangement uses TRBV6-2 or TRBV6-3 and TRBJ2-3, with D possibly being TRBD1 (5 bases). The CDR3 runs to 15 residues. Per germline, CDR1 MNHEY and CDR2 SVGEGT. V was shortened by 2 bases and J by 0 bases, with 9 bases between the two germline ends. The CDR3 sequence is CASSYRGSSTDTQYF. CDR3 coding DNA: TGTGCCAGCAGTTACAGGGGTAGTAGCACAGATACGCAGTATTTT.

This clone showed up just a few times. The J gene is TRBJ2-3, the V gene TRBV4-3; possibly TRBD1 for D (5 bases). V lost 0 bases, J lost 6 bases, and 19 bases lay in between. This CDR3 has 17 amino acids. Germline V gene lookup returns CDR1 LGHNA and CDR2 YSLEER. The CDR3 region has the DNA TGCGCCAGCAGCCAAGATCATAGGGGTTCCCCCGGGGATACGCAGTATTTT. Translated: CASSQDHRGSPGDTQYF.

The chain joins TRBV6-5 to TRBJ2-7, with 10 bases aligning to TRBD2. In germline, CDR1 is MNHEY, CDR2 SVGAGI. There are 15 residues in the CDR3. After removal of 4 bases from V and 3 bases from J, the junction contained 6 bases not matched to a gene. The CDR3 nucleotides read TGTGCCAGCAGTTCTCGTACTAGCGGGGACTACGAGCAGTACTTC. It encodes CASSSRTSGDYEQYF.

The chain combines TRBV3-1 (or the pseudogene TRBV3-2) with TRBJ2-7; D is unresolved. The V gene lost 3 bases and the J gene lost 3 bases, with 12 bases spanning the gap. Germline lookup yields CDR1 LGHDT and CDR2 YNNKEL (reference sequence). This CDR3 comprises 14 residues. The CDR3 DNA follows: TGTGCCAGCAGCCAGACCCTGGGGTTCTACGAGCAGTACTTC. Protein product: CASSQTLGFYEQYF.

The gene calls are TRBV5-4 and TRBJ2-7; 7 nucleotides match TRBD2. Germline CDR1 reads SGHNT; CDR2 reads YYREEE (reference sequence). The CDR3 is made up of 15 amino acids. V gave up 4 bases and J gave up 3 bases; unmatched junction bases: 10. DNA for the CDR3: TGTGCCAGCAGCCTCGAGACTAGCCGAGACTACGAGCAGTACTTC. This encodes CASSLETSRDYEQYF.

Only a few counts were recorded for this clone. The V and J genes are TRBV18 and TRBJ2-7; 7 positions agree with TRBD1. The CDR3 has 14 amino acids. The V segment lost 2 bases and the J segment 3 bases; nucleotides outside the gene matches: 4. The germline V gene has CDR1 KGHSH and CDR2 LQKENI. Here the CDR3 DNA reads TGTGCCAGCTCACCAAACAGGGGAGACTACGAGCAGTACTTC. It encodes CASSPNRGDYEQYF.

This chain uses TRBV15 with TRBJ2-7; D is possibly TRBD1 or TRBD2 (5 bases each). This CDR3 spans 15 amino acids. Germline lookup yields CDR1 LNHNV and CDR2 YYDKDF (reference sequence). Trimming removed 1 base from V and 3 bases from J, with 13 bases in between. The DNA of the CDR3 is TGTGCCACCAGCAGAGGGTTGGGGGTAGACTACGAGCAGTACTTC. Translating it yields CATSRGLGVDYEQYF.

The rearrangement links TRBV7-9 to TRBJ2-1; D is ambiguous. Germline V lookup: CDR1 SEHNR, CDR2 FQNEAQ (reference sequence). This CDR3 is built from 13 residues. Trimming took 1 base from V and 7 from J, leaving 8 bases between them. CDR3 sequence: CASSLEWGNEQFF. The DNA of the CDR3 is TGTGCCAGCAGCTTAGAATGGGGTAATGAGCAGTTCTTC.

This rearrangement joins TRBV9 to TRBJ2-3, with D maybe TRBD2 (6 bases). Germline values: CDR1 SGDLS, CDR2 YYNGEE. V lost 1 base to trimming and J lost 0 bases, with 9 bases between them. The CDR3 spans 15 residues. CDR3 coding DNA: TGTGCCAGCAGCGTAAAGGAGGGGAGCACAGATACGCAGTATTTT. Protein product: CASSVKEGSTDTQYF.

The V call is TRBV14, the J call TRBJ1-1; TRBD1 is a possible D gene (6 bases). Trimming left V 4 bases short and J 10 bases short, with 13 bases between. The CDR3 totals 12 residues. CDR1 and CDR2 from the germline V gene are SGHDN and FVKESK. In DNA, the CDR3 is TGTGCCAGCAGCCTAAGGGACACTACAGCTTTCTTT. It yields the protein CASSLRDTTAFF.

The V gene is TRBV24-1, the J gene TRBJ1-5; TRBD1 matches 8 bases. The V gene's germline CDR1 is KGHDR and CDR2 SFDVKD. The CDR3 consists of 15 residues. The trim removed 3 bases at V and 7 bases at J, leaving 7 bases unmatched. The DNA for the CDR3 is TGTGCCACCAGTGATAGAGCAGGGGGCGAACAGCCCCAGCATTTT. The encoded protein is CATSDRAGGEQPQHF.

Here the CDR3 DNA reads TGTGCCAGCAGCCGATCGCCAGGGTCGGATTCACCCCTCCACTTT. Residues: CASSRSPGSDSPLHF. The rearrangement joins TRBV6-5 to TRBJ1-6; D is possibly TRBD1 (5 bases). The germline V gene has CDR1 MNHEY and CDR2 SVGAGI. The CDR3 consists of 15 residues. V lost 6 bases, J lost 8 bases, and 17 bases lay in between.

J is TRBJ2-7 and V is TRBV10-3; 10 bases are a match to TRBD1. Germline CDR1 ENHRY, CDR2 SYGVKD. V gave up 1 base and J gave up 6 bases; unmatched junction bases: 3. The CDR3 contains 14 residues. CDR3 region: CAISEYGTGVEQYF. CDR3 in DNA: TGTGCCATCAGTGAGTACGGGACAGGGGTCGAGCAGTACTTC.

A word on this clone: The same CDR3 arises from other DNA sequences in this sample as well. This chain connects TRBV10-3 to TRBJ1-2; no clear D gene. Germline loops: CDR1 ENHRY, CDR2 SYGVKD. V was pared by 0 bases and J by 3 bases, with 5 bases between. The length of the CDR3 is 13 residues. The CDR3 bases are TGTGCCATCAGTGAGTCTACAGACTATGGCTACACCTTC. Encoded protein: CAISESTDYGYTF.

This chain joins TRBV5-1 and TRBJ2-5, with 10 bases lining up with TRBD1. Trimming took 4 bases from V and 5 from J; bases not matched to a gene: 8. Germline V gives CDR1 SGHRS, CDR2 YFSETQ. CDR3 size: 15 residues. Here the CDR3 reads CASSRDRGEEETQYF. CDR3 nucleotide sequence: TGCGCCAGCAGCCGGGACAGGGGTGAGGAGGAGACCCAGTACTTC.

This sequence joins TRBV7-3 and TRBJ2-6, with D unclear. CDR1 SGHTA and CDR2 FQGTGA come from the germline V gene. Between the trimmed V and J ends, which lost 4 bases and 0 bases, there was a span of 13 bases. This CDR3 region has 17 residues. The chain's CDR3 is CASSSPPPISGANVLTF. The CDR3 DNA reads as TGTGCCAGCAGCTCTCCGCCCCCAATCTCTGGGGCCAACGTCCTGACTTTC.

The chain combines TRBV7-6 with TRBJ2-5; 13 bases agree with TRBD2. Trimming removed 4 bases from V and 0 bases from J; junction bases left unmatched: 5. From germline, CDR1 is SGHVS and CDR2 FNYEAQ. The CDR3 runs to 17 residues. The CDR3 nucleotides are TGTGCCAGCAGCTCTGGACTAGCGGGGGTGTACCAAGAGACCCAGTACTTC. It specifies CASSSGLAGVYQETQYF.

The sample holds one count of this clone. This chain links TRBV5-1 with TRBJ2-1, with D perhaps TRBD2 (5 bases). Germline CDR1 SGHRS, CDR2 YFSETQ. Trimming shortened V by 4 bases and J by 7 bases, and 15 bases separated the two germline ends. The CDR3 extends over 14 amino acids. The chain's CDR3 is CASSATRVRNEQFF. CDR3 nucleotide sequence: TGCGCCAGCAGCGCAACTAGGGTGAGGAATGAGCAGTTCTTC.

V usage is TRBV9 and J usage is TRBJ1-1, with 7 bases that match TRBD1. Trimming removed 3 bases from V and 3 bases from J; junction bases left unmatched: 2. Germline V CDR1 and CDR2: SGDLS, YYNGEE. The CDR3 has 13 amino acids. The CDR3 loop is CASSGQGDTEAFF. In DNA, the CDR3 is TGTGCCAGCAGCGGACAGGGAGACACTGAAGCTTTCTTT.

The rearrangement uses TRBV11-2 and TRBJ2-1, with TRBD1 matching over 8 bases. Unmatched junction bases numbered 9, after V lost 3 bases and J lost 5 bases. The CDR3 spans 16 residues. CDR1 is SGHAT, CDR2 FQNNGV, per germline. CDR3 loop: CASSFFRDRQDNEQFF. CDR3 DNA: TGTGCCAGCAGCTTTTTCCGGGACAGGCAAGACAATGAGCAGTTCTTC.

This clone was detected many times. This chain connects TRBV6-5 to TRBJ1-4, with a possible D match to TRBD1 (6 bases). The CDR3 has 15 residues. The germline V gene has CDR1 MNHEY and CDR2 SVGAGI. The V end lost 8 bases, the J end lost 8 bases, and 21 bases lay between the germline ends. CDR3 in amino acids: CASLQVGGRREKLFF. The CDR3 DNA is TGTGCCAGCCTACAGGTGGGGGGGCGAAGAGAAAAACTGTTTTTT.

The V call is TRBV6-5, the J call TRBJ1-6, with 10 bases matching TRBD1. The CDR3 sequence is 15 residues long. The germline CDR1 and CDR2 sequences are MNHEY and SVGAGI. The V gene end was trimmed by 0 bases and the J gene end by 14 bases; junction bases not matched to a gene: 7. The CDR3 loop is CASSYSWTGGLSLHF. For the CDR3, the DNA is TGTGCCAGCAGTTACTCGTGGACAGGGGGACTATCCCTCCACTTT.

This chain links TRBV30 with TRBJ2-1; D gene unclear. This CDR3 is built from 13 residues. V lost 0 bases and J 9 bases, leaving 12 bases between the germline ends. Germline assignment: CDR1 GTSNPN and CDR2 SVGIG (reference sequence). The CDR3 bases are TGTGCCTGGAGTGTACAGTCCTCCGGTGAGCAGTTCTTC. This translates into CAWSVQSSGEQFF.